The 25 T cell receptor beta chains reported below all come from one sample, sequenced in a study of T cells in Graves' hyperthyroidism and ophthalmopathy. It was RNA transcripts that yielded the amplified TCR beta CDR3 regions. In the first-round RT-PCR of the TCR CDR3, the HTBI primer set was used. TCRdb fed the multiplex PCR reads into MiXCR, producing one record per CDR3 protein. The sample carries about 420,000 distinct CDR3 sequences, 15% to 17% recorded once. The material sequenced was blood. These receptors originate from a young woman with Graves' hyperthyroidism.

This clonotype was counted at least ten times. The chain couples TRBV28 to TRBJ2-7; no reliable D call. This CDR3 has 15 residues. Germline loops: CDR1 MDHEN, CDR2 SYDVKM. V gave up 2 bases and J gave up 0 bases, with 11 bases separating them. CDR3 protein: CASSLEAVSSYEQYF. CDR3 DNA sequence: TGTGCCAGCAGTTTAGAGGCGGTTAGCTCCTACGAGCAGTACTTC.

This clonotype was picked up many times. V usage is TRBV28 and J usage is TRBJ2-5; perhaps TRBD2 as D (5 bases). CDR1 and CDR2 from the germline V gene are MDHEN and SYDVKM. V dropped 3 bases and J dropped 4 bases, with 12 bases sitting between them. The CDR3 loop spans 14 amino acids. CDR3 nucleotide sequence: TGTGCCAGCAGTTTCACGGGGATTGGAGAGACCCAGTACTTC. Encoded protein: CASSFTGIGETQYF.

Ten or more counts support this clonotype. The chain is built from TRBV24-1 and TRBJ1-1; 7 bases agree with TRBD1. Germline-derived CDR1 and CDR2 are KGHDR and SFDVKD. This CDR3 comprises 14 residues. The trim removed 6 bases at V and 5 bases at J, leaving 8 bases unmatched. DNA of the CDR3: TGTGCCACCAGTAAAGACAGGGAAGGAACTGAAGCTTTCTTT. Protein product: CATSKDREGTEAFF.

The chain has TRBV5-4 and TRBJ2-7, with 13 bases matching TRBD2. From germline, CDR1 is SGHNT and CDR2 YYREEE (reference sequence). The CDR3 has 15 amino acids. Trimming took 3 bases from V and 2 from J; bases not matched to a gene: 2. CDR3 coding DNA: TGTGCCAGCAGCTATGGACTAGCGGGGGCCTACGAGCAGTACTTC. Its protein product is CASSYGLAGAYEQYF.

This clonotype was seen at least ten times. CDR3 DNA: TGCGCCAGCAGCTTGTTAACAGGGACGGGCGAGCAGTACTTC. Its protein is CASSLLTGTGEQYF. The chain recombines TRBV5-1 with TRBJ2-7, with TRBD1 as a possible D gene (6 bases). Trimming took 1 base from V and 6 from J, leaving 14 bases between them. CDR1 SGHRS and CDR2 YFSETQ come from the germline V gene. This CDR3 contains 14 residues.

This clonotype was counted at least ten times. This chain uses TRBV7-2 with TRBJ1-2, with D perhaps TRBD1 (6 bases). Germline V gene lookup returns CDR1 SGHTA and CDR2 FQGNSA. The CDR3 length is 14 residues. The V gene lost 7 bases and the J gene lost 4 bases, with 16 bases spanning the gap. The CDR3 DNA reads as TGTGCCAGCACACCATCCAGGGGTGGCTATGGCTACACCTTC. Its translation is CASTPSRGGYGYTF.

In this sample, this clonotype turned up many times. The J gene is TRBJ1-2, the V gene TRBV6-1; 7 bases are a match to TRBD1. The length of the CDR3 is 14 residues. CDR1 MNHNS and CDR2 SASEGT come from the germline V gene. Trimming at V came to 5 bases and at J to 4 bases, leaving 7 bases not matched to a gene. The CDR3 DNA reads TGTGCCAGCAGTTCGGGACAGAAAACCTATGGCTACACCTTC. This gives the protein CASSSGQKTYGYTF.

This clonotype was observed at least ten times. The V call is TRBV20-1, the J call TRBJ2-1, with D possibly TRBD2 on 5 matching bases. This CDR3 region has 13 residues. V was clipped by 6 bases and J by 1 base, with 10 bases between them. The germline V gene encodes CDR1 DFQATT and CDR2 SNEGSKA (reference sequence). CDR3 sequence (DNA): TGCAGTGCCCGGGGTGGGTCCTACAATGAGCAGTTCTTC. This sequence encodes CSARGGSYNEQFF.

This clonotype was counted at least ten times. The V gene is TRBV6-2 or TRBV6-3, the J gene TRBJ2-2; tentatively, D is TRBD2 (6 bases). This CDR3 is 17 amino acids long. V was cut by 5 bases and J by 5 bases, with 21 bases left in between. In germline, CDR1 is MNHEY, CDR2 SVGEGT. The chain's CDR3 is CASSPTGGGPWTGELFF. In nucleotides, the CDR3 is TGTGCCAGCAGTCCTACAGGAGGAGGGCCATGGACCGGGGAGCTGTTTTTT.

CDR3 protein: CASDSTGGLNSPLHF. DNA of the CDR3: TGTGCCAGCGACTCGACAGGTGGTCTAAATTCACCCCTCCACTTT. This sequence joins TRBV19 and TRBJ1-6; D may be TRBD1 (6 bases). CDR3 length: 15 residues. Germline V gives CDR1 LNHDA, CDR2 SQIVND (reference sequence). The V gene lost 9 bases and the J gene lost 7 bases, with 19 bases spanning the gap.

This clonotype was recorded at least ten times. This chain connects TRBV15 to TRBJ1-4; the D is unclear. Germline V gene sequence: CDR1 LNHNV, CDR2 YYDKDF (reference sequence). The CDR3 runs 14 residues. V shed 1 base and J shed 4 bases, with 7 bases lying between them. The CDR3 DNA follows: TGTGCCACCAGCAGAGGGACTTATAATGAAAAACTGTTTTTT. Translating gives CATSRGTYNEKLFF.

This clonotype was counted ten times or more. The chain couples TRBV5-1 to TRBJ1-1; D is unresolved. The V end was cut by 2 bases, the J end by 7 bases, with 9 bases between. Looked up from germline, CDR1 is SGHRS and CDR2 is YFSETQ. This CDR3 comprises 12 residues. Here the CDR3 DNA reads TGCGCCAGCAGCTTACCTAGCCGTGAAGCTTTCTTT. Translated: CASSLPSREAFF.

This clonotype was seen repeatedly, ten times or more. The chain joins TRBV27 to TRBJ2-7; 10 bases line up with TRBD2. This CDR3 contains 19 residues. With V trimmed by 3 bases and J by 0 bases, 14 bases remained unmatched. Germline V gene data show CDR1 as MNHEY and CDR2 as SMNVEV (reference sequence). This CDR3 reads CASSFRGAGTSESSYEQYF. CDR3 DNA: TGTGCCAGCAGTTTCCGAGGGGCCGGGACTAGCGAGAGCTCCTACGAGCAGTACTTC.

This clonotype was recorded many times. The chain couples TRBV6-5 to TRBJ1-5; the D gene is possibly TRBD1 (6 bases). There are 16 residues in the CDR3. The V end lost 2 bases, the J end lost 3 bases, and 14 bases lay between the germline ends. From germline, CDR1 is MNHEY and CDR2 SVGAGI. The CDR3 DNA reads TGTGCCAGCAGTTACCCGCGGGGGCCTGACAATCAGCCCCAGCATTTT. Translating gives CASSYPRGPDNQPQHF.

This clonotype was counted only a few times. The rearrangement links TRBV6-1 to TRBJ1-3, with 8 bases fitting TRBD1. From germline, CDR1 is MNHNS and CDR2 SASEGT. The CDR3 runs 16 residues. The trim removed 4 bases at V and 4 bases at J, leaving 9 bases unmatched. Here the CDR3 reads CASSARGRIQGNTIYF. The CDR3 DNA is TGTGCCAGCAGTGCCAGGGGGCGCATTCAGGGAAACACCATATATTTT.

This clonotype showed up many times. V is TRBV6-1 and J is TRBJ1-4; 8 bases are shared with TRBD1. V lost 8 bases to trimming and J lost 5 bases; unmatched junction nucleotides: 4. The length of the CDR3 is 13 residues. Germline CDR1 and CDR2: MNHNS and SASEGT. CDR3 sequence reads: CASVRDRNEKLFF. CDR3 bases: TGTGCCAGCGTCAGGGACAGGAATGAAAAACTGTTTTTT.

At least ten counts were recorded for this clonotype. The rearrangement links TRBV12-3 or TRBV12-4 to TRBJ1-4, with 7 bases lining up with TRBD1. Trimming removed 5 bases from V and 8 bases from J; junction bases left unmatched: 5. This CDR3 contains 13 residues. The CDR3 bases are TGTGCCAGCAGTCCGACAGGGAGAGAAAAACTGTTTTTT. Translating it yields CASSPTGREKLFF.

There are many counts of this clonotype. This chain joins TRBV4-1 and TRBJ2-7, with 7 bases that match TRBD1. Germline CDR1 and CDR2: MGHRA and YSYEKL. V was clipped by 1 base and J by 1 base; unmatched bases: 4. The CDR3 spans 15 residues. The CDR3 sequence is CASSQVLGQSYEQYF. The CDR3 DNA sequence: TGCGCCAGCAGCCAAGTTCTGGGACAGTCCTACGAGCAGTACTTC.

This clonotype was found many times. This chain's CDR3 is CSAHGGAGEDTQYF. In nucleotides, the CDR3 is TGCAGTGCCCACGGGGGGGCTGGCGAAGATACGCAGTATTTT. This chain uses TRBV20-1 with TRBJ2-3, with 8 bases that match TRBD2. Trimming at V came to 6 bases and at J to 5 bases, leaving 10 bases not matched to a gene. The germline gives CDR1 DFQATT, CDR2 SNEGSKA (reference sequence). This CDR3 is 14 amino acids long.

This clonotype was counted a few times. The rearrangement links TRBV4-1 to TRBJ1-5; maybe TRBD1 (5 bases). Germline-derived CDR1 and CDR2 are MGHRA and YSYEKL. The length of the CDR3 is 17 residues. The V gene lost 0 bases and the J gene lost 4 bases, with 16 bases spanning the gap. CDR3 protein: CASSQDWGGARNQPQHF. Written as DNA, the CDR3 is TGCGCCAGCAGCCAAGATTGGGGGGGAGCTCGGAATCAGCCCCAGCATTTT.

This chain links TRBV20-1 with TRBJ2-2; D is unresolved. CDR3 length: 13 amino acids. CDR1 and CDR2 (germline): DFQATT, SNEGSKA (reference sequence). Trimming removed 6 bases at V and 8 bases at J, with 16 bases between. This CDR3 reads CSANAPLSGELFF. The CDR3 DNA reads as TGCAGTGCCAACGCACCACTAAGTGGGGAGCTGTTTTTT.

This clonotype showed up many times. The V and J genes are TRBV2 and TRBJ2-5; D is perhaps TRBD1 (6 bases). The CDR3 runs 13 residues. Trimming shortened V by 4 bases and J by 13 bases, and 19 bases separated the two germline ends. Germline-derived CDR1 and CDR2 are SNHLY and FYNNEI. CDR3 nucleotides: TGTGCCAGCAGTGCGGATCAAGGGGGACAACGGTACTTC. As protein: CASSADQGGQRYF.

This clonotype has at least ten counts. The rearrangement joins TRBV7-3 to TRBJ2-3, with a tentative D call TRBD2 (5 bases). The CDR3 length is 15 residues. V was trimmed by 0 bases and J by 2 bases, leaving 9 bases between them. Germline V gives CDR1 SGHTA, CDR2 FQGTGA. This CDR3 is CASSLTGSNTDTQYF. The CDR3 coding sequence is TGTGCCAGCAGCTTAACGGGGAGTAACACAGATACGCAGTATTTT. The variable domain in full, with the rest retrieved from reference TRBV7-3 and TRBJ2-3, is GAGVSQTPSNKVTEKGKYVELRCDPISGHTALYWYRQSLGQGPEFLIYFQGTGAADDSGLPNDRFFAVRPEGSVSTLKIQRTERGDSAVYLCASSLTGSNTDTQYFGPGTRLTVL.

Details on this clonotype: A read error may explain this, as a much larger clone is one base away. This sequence joins TRBV12-3 or TRBV12-4 and TRBJ1-2; no clear D. The CDR3 spans 11 residues. Trimming removed 5 bases at V and 5 bases at J, with 6 bases between. CDR3 region: CASSDQYGYTF. CDR3 in DNA: TGTGCCAGCAGTGACCAGTATGGCTACACCTTC.

This clonotype was counted only a few times. The chain recombines TRBV4-2 with TRBJ2-5, with 13 bases that match TRBD2. Germline assignment: CDR1 LGHNA and CDR2 YNFKEQ. The CDR3 is 16 residues long. Losses at the gene ends were 5 bases for V and 4 bases for J; bases not matched to a gene: 7. The CDR3 nucleotides are TGTGCCAGCAGCGTTGGACTAGCGGGAGAGGGAGAGACCCAGTACTTC. Protein sequence: CASSVGLAGEGETQYF.